This is a list of T cell receptor beta chains from one sample in a study of neurological immune-mediated disorders. Using its own MiXCR run on the 5' RACE reads, TCRdb lists one record per CDR3 protein. The table records around 130,000 distinct CDR3 sequences, about 3.4% of them present only once. Sequencing was carried out using PBMCs. The receptor source for this set is a woman aged 25 to 39 with multiple sclerosis. Both conserved end residues are part of each CDR3.

v_call	j_call	cdr3_aa
TRBV5-1	TRBJ2-2	CASSFQGDYTGELFF
TRBV10-3	TRBJ1-1	CAISDPGQMNTEAFF
TRBV20-1	TRBJ2-1	CSAQGQGFNEQFF
TRBV3-1	TRBJ1-1	CASSIPGGEAFF
TRBV20-1	TRBJ1-1	CSARRHTEAFF
TRBV24-1	TRBJ2-3	CATSGGGTSQYF
TRBV7-9	TRBJ1-2	CASSGPGQKFYGYTF
TRBV20-1	TRBJ2-3	CSARAFVSTDTQYF
TRBV9	TRBJ1-4	CASSPGFGKDEKLFF
TRBV5-1	TRBJ2-7	CASSLTNPYEQYF
TRBV6-6	TRBJ2-7	CASSPGWVDEQYF